The T cell receptor (beta chain) under discussion was sequenced for a study of cytomegalovirus exposure and HLA in healthy donors. The CDR3 is made up of 13 amino acids. Germline lookup yields CDR1 SGDLS and CDR2 YYNGEE. Trimming left V 0 bases short and J 5 bases short, with 6 bases between. The PCR contained 60 Vbeta and 13 Jbeta primers. Original handling: Later reanalysis found 60 million to 90 million unique TCR beta chains, some 10 million of them shared. The repertoire was sequenced with immunoSEQ multiplex PCR; TCRdb's copy has only in-frame clones and lacks some. That table gives V, J and clone size, and the DNA gave D and trimming. The top ten clones hold around 10% of a sample with some 120,000 clones, roughly 78% of them seen once.

The gene calls are TRBV9 and TRBJ1-5; D is undetermined. This TCR came from a man aged 25-45 years in good health and CMV-seropositive. Sequencing input: PBMCs. CDR3 in DNA: TGTGCCAGCAGCGTAGACGGGGATCAGCCCCAGCATTTT. This encodes CASSVDGDQPQHF.